The following is a T cell receptor (beta chain) sequence with its context. Its target is unknown. This record comes from a study of shared clonotypes between healthy human individuals. Overall study context: Aged between 18 and 49, the donors were a couple of women and a few men. Findings and caveats of the study: Generation probability values for non-shared clonotypes were lower than those for clonotypes shared by all four donors. Around 4.7% was the fraction of naive CD4 clonotypes found shared across a handful of donors.

With V trimmed by 4 bases and J by 7 bases, 15 bases remained unmatched. The CDR3 runs 16 residues. CDR1 is MDHEN, CDR2 SYDVKM, per germline. Genomic DNA (from each subset) was split evenly across several immunoSEQ plates. Here immunoSEQ multiplex PCR was the method, and the copy in TCRdb shows in-frame clones only, minus some. The profile shows some 580,000 clones, about 98% of them singletons. Naive CD8 cells, CD45RO-negative and positively selected for CCR7, excluded terminally differentiated effector memory CD45RA+ cells. Sequenced: naive CD8+ T cells sorted from blood. The V gene is TRBV28, the J gene TRBJ1-1; TRBD1 aligns across 7 bases. This sequence was found in a man aged 30 to 39 in good health. The CDR3 is CASSSKVSGQRVEAFF. The DNA for the CDR3 is TGTGCCAGCAGTTCCAAAGTGTCGGGACAGAGGGTTGAAGCTTTCTTT.